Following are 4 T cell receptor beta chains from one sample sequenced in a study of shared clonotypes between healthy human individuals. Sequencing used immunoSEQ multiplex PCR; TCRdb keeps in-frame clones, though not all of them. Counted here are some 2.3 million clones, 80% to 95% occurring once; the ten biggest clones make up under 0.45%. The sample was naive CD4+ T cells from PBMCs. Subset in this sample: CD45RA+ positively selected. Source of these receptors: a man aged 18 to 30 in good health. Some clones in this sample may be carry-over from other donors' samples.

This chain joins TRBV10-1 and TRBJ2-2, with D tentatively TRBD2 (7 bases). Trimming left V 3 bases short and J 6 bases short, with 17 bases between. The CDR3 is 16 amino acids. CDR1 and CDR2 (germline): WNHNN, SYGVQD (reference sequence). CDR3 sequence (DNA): TGCGCCAGCAGTGACCCAGGGCGGGGGCACGCCGGGGAGCTGTTTTTT. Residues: CASSDPGRGHAGELFF.

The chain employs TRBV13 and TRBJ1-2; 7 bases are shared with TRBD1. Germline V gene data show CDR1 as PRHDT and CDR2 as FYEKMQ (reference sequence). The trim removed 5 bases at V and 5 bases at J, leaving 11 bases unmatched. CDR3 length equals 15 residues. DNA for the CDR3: TGTGCCAGCAGCGGCGGGCGACAGGGAGCGTATGGCTACACCTTC. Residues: CASSGGRQGAYGYTF.

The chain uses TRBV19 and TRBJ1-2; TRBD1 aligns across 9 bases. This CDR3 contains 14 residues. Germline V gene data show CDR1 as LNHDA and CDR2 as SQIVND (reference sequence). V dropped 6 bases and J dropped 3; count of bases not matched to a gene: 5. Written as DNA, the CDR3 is TGTGCCAGTAGGAAGACAGGGGGAGACTATGGCTACACCTTC. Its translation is CASRKTGGDYGYTF.

In nucleotides, the CDR3 is TGTGCCAGCAGTCCCGGGCAGGGCGAGCAGTACTTC. Translating gives CASSPGQGEQYF. The chain is built from TRBV7-7 and TRBJ2-7, with a weak D call TRBD1 (5 bases). The CDR3 sequence is 12 residues long. In germline, CDR1 is SSHAT, CDR2 FNYEAQ (reference sequence). V shed 6 bases and J shed 6 bases, with 12 bases lying between them.